This T cell receptor (beta chain) was documented in a study of CD8 T cells in Susac syndrome. At the level of the study: When blood was collected, patients with Susac syndrome were therapy-naive, were taking corticosteroids, or were receiving intravenous immunoglobulin alone.

RNA amounts of about 0.45 to 1 ug underwent reverse transcription with random hexamers. The method of amplification for TCR beta CDR3 was immunoSEQ multiplex PCR, covering 54 Vbeta and 13 Jbeta. TCRdb independently ran MiXCR on the immunoSEQ multiplex PCR reads; one entry per CDR3 protein. The data contain around 100,000 distinct CDR3 sequences, around 95% of them seen just once; the ten biggest clones take up 0.3%. From blood CD8+ and CD4+ T cells, the TCR beta chain was sequenced. While CD8+ and CD4+ T cells were isolated negatively, TEMRA cells were enriched by FACS. Germline trimming cut 5 bases from V and 7 bases from J; bases unmatched to any gene: 1. The CDR3 length is 12 residues.

The V gene is TRBV12-3 or TRBV12-4, the J gene TRBJ2-2; 7 bases fit TRBD2. The clonotype originates from a human donor with Susac syndrome. The specimen was CD8+ T cells from PBMCs. The CDR3 protein is CASSREVGELFF. CDR3 bases: TGTGCCAGCAGTCGGGAGGTCGGGGAGCTGTTTTTT.